These 14 T cell receptor beta chains originate from one sample sequenced in a study of cytomegalovirus exposure and HLA in healthy donors. Primers for the PCR totalled 60 Vbeta and 13 Jbeta. The data were produced by immunoSEQ multiplex PCR, yet TCRdb's version contains in-frame clones alone and is incomplete. Found here are under 200,000 clones, about 80% of them singletons; the top ten hold roughly 2.1%. What was sequenced was PBMCs. All receptors derive from a woman aged 18 to 35 in good health and CMV-seropositive.

The chain is built from TRBV5-1 and TRBJ2-6; D call uncertain. The V end was cut by 0 bases, the J end by 2 bases, with 12 bases between. This CDR3 region has 17 residues. The germline V gene encodes CDR1 SGHRS and CDR2 YFSETQ. Here the CDR3 reads CASSLDGWSAGANVLTF. The CDR3 region has the DNA TGCGCCAGCAGCTTGGACGGGTGGTCAGCTGGGGCCAACGTCCTGACTTTC.

The chain joins TRBV30 to TRBJ1-1; no clear D gene. Germline V CDR1 and CDR2: GTSNPN, SVGIG (reference sequence). CDR3 length: 11 residues. Trimming shortened V by 1 base and J by 5 bases, and 5 bases separated the two germline ends. The CDR3 loop is CAWSDNTEAFF. The DNA for the CDR3 is TGTGCCTGGAGTGACAATACTGAAGCTTTCTTT.

This chain links TRBV19 with TRBJ2-3, with 12 bases matching TRBD2. Germline CDR1 reads LNHDA; CDR2 reads SQIVND (reference sequence). Trimming at V came to 3 bases and at J to 6 bases, leaving 10 bases not matched to a gene. CDR3 length equals 17 residues. CDR3 protein: CASSIGLAGGSLDTQYF. CDR3 DNA: TGTGCCAGTAGTATTGGTCTAGCGGGGGGGAGTTTGGATACGCAGTATTTT.

V and J are TRBV7-9 and TRBJ1-1; TRBD1 might be the D (5 bases). Between the trimmed V and J ends, which lost 7 bases and 0 bases, there was a span of 12 bases. Germline loops: CDR1 SEHNR, CDR2 FQNEAQ (reference sequence). The CDR3 consists of 14 residues. Here the CDR3 DNA reads TGTGCCAGCAACCGACAGACCCTGAACACTGAAGCTTTCTTT. This translates into CASNRQTLNTEAFF. The full variable domain, in which reference TRBV7-9 and TRBJ1-1 provide the parts outside the CDR3, is DTGVSQNPRHKITKRGQNVTFRCDPISEHNRLYWYRQTLGQGPEFLTYFQNEAQLEKSRLLSDRFSAERPKGSFSTLEIQRTEQGDSAMYLCASNRQTLNTEAFFGQGTRLTVV.

The J gene is TRBJ2-7, the V gene TRBV19; 8 bases line up with TRBD2. CDR1 and CDR2 from the germline V gene are LNHDA and SQIVND (reference sequence). J lost 2 bases, V lost 1 base, and 1 base had no gene match. The length of the CDR3 is 14 residues. The CDR3 region has the DNA TGTGCCAGTAGTATAGCGGGGGGGCCCTACGAGCAGTACTTC. Residues: CASSIAGGPYEQYF.

CDR3 loop: CASSGDRDQPQHF. The CDR3 region has the DNA TGTGCCAGCAGTGGGGACAGAGATCAGCCCCAGCATTTT. The chain is built from TRBV6-1 and TRBJ1-5; 7 nucleotides line up with TRBD1. The V gene end was trimmed by 4 bases and the J gene end by 5 bases; junction bases not matched to a gene: 2. Germline V CDR1 and CDR2: MNHNS, SASEGT. The CDR3 has 13 residues.

This clone occurred a few times. The V and J genes are TRBV5-4 and TRBJ1-1; TRBD1 is a possible D gene (5 bases). The V end lost 0 bases, the J end lost 6 bases, and 12 bases lay between the germline ends. This CDR3 comprises 14 residues. Germline CDR1 SGHNT, CDR2 YYREEE (reference sequence). CDR3 nucleotides: TGTGCCAGCAGCTTGGAGGGGTGGGGCGCTGAAGCTTTCTTT. Protein: CASSLEGWGAEAFF.

The J gene is TRBJ1-5, the V gene TRBV19; 7 nucleotides align to TRBD1. Germline trimming cut 3 bases from V and 9 bases from J; bases unmatched to any gene: 14. The length of the CDR3 is 16 residues. The germline V gene has CDR1 LNHDA and CDR2 SQIVND (reference sequence). CDR3 coding DNA: TGTGCCAGTAGTATGTGGACAGGCATTGTCGGGCGGCCCCAGCATTTT. Translated, it gives CASSMWTGIVGRPQHF.

The chain is built from TRBV29-1 and TRBJ1-5, with D possibly matching TRBD1 (5 bases). Looked up from germline, CDR1 is SQVTM and CDR2 is ANQGSEA. V gave up 6 bases and J gave up 5 bases, with 14 bases separating them. The CDR3 sequence is 13 residues long. This CDR3 is CSVAMGGDQPQHF. CDR3 DNA sequence: TGCAGCGTGGCTATGGGGGGGGATCAGCCCCAGCATTTT.

The rearrangement joins TRBV11-3 to TRBJ1-1; D is undetermined. Germline CDR1 is SGHNT and CDR2 is YENEEA. The CDR3 spans 13 residues. V lost 0 bases and J 12 bases, leaving 14 bases between the germline ends. The CDR3 nucleotides read TGTGCCAGCAGCTTAGATACCAAGCTCACGACTTTCTTT. It translates to CASSLDTKLTTFF. Supplemented by reference TRBV11-3 and TRBJ1-1, the full variable domain reads EAGVVQSPRYKIIEKKQPVAFWCNPISGHNTLYWYLQNLGQGPELLIRYENEEAVDDSQLPKDRFSAERLKGVDSTLKIQPAELGDSAVYLCASSLDTKLTTFFGQGTRLTVV.

This sequence joins TRBV5-1 and TRBJ1-2; a possible D gene is TRBD1 (6 bases). Trimming left V 0 bases short and J 4 bases short, with 13 bases between. The CDR3 is made up of 15 amino acids. Germline V gives CDR1 SGHRS, CDR2 YFSETQ. CDR3 coding DNA: TGCGCCAGCAGCTTGGAAACAGGGTCGGGCTATGGCTACACCTTC. This translates into CASSLETGSGYGYTF. Supplemented by reference TRBV5-1 and TRBJ1-2, the full variable domain reads KAGVTQTPRYLIKTRGQQVTLSCSPISGHRSVSWYQQTPGQGLQFLFEYFSETQRNKGNFPGRFSGRQFSNSRSEMNVSTLELGDSALYLCASSLETGSGYGYTFGSGTRLTVV.

About this clone itself: This sample also contains other DNA sequences that code for the same CDR3. V and J are TRBV7-3 and TRBJ1-1, with D perhaps TRBD1 (5 bases). Deletions cut 6 bases from V and 1 base from J, with 9 bases between. This CDR3 comprises 13 residues. Germline V gene lookup returns CDR1 SGHTA and CDR2 FQGTGA. The DNA of the CDR3 is TGTGCCAGCAGTTCCGGACAGAACACTGAAGCTTTCTTT. It is translated as CASSSGQNTEAFF.

J is TRBJ2-7 and V is TRBV5-5; TRBD2 is a possible D gene (6 bases). This CDR3 has 14 residues. Trimming cost V 0 bases and J 12 bases, with 19 bases left between them. Germline V CDR1 and CDR2: SGHKS, YYEKEE (reference sequence). The CDR3 DNA sequence: TGTGCCAGCAGCTTGGGGCTAGCGAGCACCCCTCGGTACGTC. Protein: CASSLGLASTPRYV.

The chain combines TRBV5-1 with TRBJ1-1, with D perhaps TRBD1 (6 bases). Germline loops: CDR1 SGHRS, CDR2 YFSETQ. With 7 bases removed from V and 1 base from J, the gap between germline ends came to 17 bases. The CDR3 runs to 15 residues. CDR3 loop: CASVGGAGPNTEAFF. The CDR3 DNA reads TGCGCCAGCGTGGGGGGGGCAGGGCCGAACACTGAAGCTTTCTTT.